Following are 18 T cell receptor beta chains from one sample sequenced in a study of blood T cell repertoires in COVID-19. Clones were read by immunoSEQ multiplex PCR, and TCRdb kept only the in-frame ones, dropping some. Of about 200,000 clones listed, around nine tenths are singletons. Input material: peripheral blood. The receptors originated from a man in his forties with acute or convalescent COVID-19.

CDR3 nucleotide sequence: TGCGCCAGCAGCCAAGACGGCGGGGCTGGTGAGCAGTTCTTC. It encodes CASSQDGGAGEQFF. V and J are TRBV4-3 and TRBJ2-1; D possibly corresponds to TRBD2 (6 bases). Germline CDR1 LGHNA, CDR2 YSLEER. This CDR3 comprises 14 residues. With 0 bases removed from V and 9 bases from J, the gap between germline ends came to 12 bases.

The CDR3 DNA sequence: TGTGCCAGCAGCTTAGTAACAGGGGGTAACAATGAGCAGTTCTTC. Its protein product is CASSLVTGGNNEQFF. This chain uses TRBV11-3 with TRBJ2-1; 8 bases are a match to TRBD1. V dropped 1 base and J dropped 5; count of bases not matched to a gene: 4. CDR1 is SGHNT, CDR2 YENEEA, per germline. This CDR3 is built from 15 residues.

This clone appeared once. V and J are TRBV28 and TRBJ2-7, with 8 bases that match TRBD2. Trimming at V came to 2 bases and at J to 4 bases, leaving 4 bases not matched to a gene. Germline CDR1 is MDHEN and CDR2 is SYDVKM. The CDR3 contains 14 residues. CDR3 sequence: CASSLAGGGYEQYF. CDR3 nucleotides: TGTGCCAGCAGTTTAGCGGGGGGCGGGTACGAGCAGTACTTC.

The gene calls are TRBV6-5 and TRBJ1-1; a weak D match, TRBD1 (5 bases). V lost 4 bases to trimming and J lost 3 bases, with 12 bases between them. This CDR3 is built from 14 residues. CDR1 and CDR2 (germline): MNHEY, SVGAGI. CDR3 residues: CASSFTDRHTEAFF. The DNA of the CDR3 is TGTGCCAGCAGTTTCACAGACAGACACACTGAAGCTTTCTTT.

The rearrangement links TRBV7-8 to TRBJ1-1; D unclear. The V gene lost 0 bases and the J gene lost 7 bases, with 6 bases spanning the gap. The CDR3 has 12 residues. From germline, CDR1 is SGHVS and CDR2 FQNEAQ. CDR3 residues: CASSLAGVEAFF. The CDR3 region has the DNA TGTGCCAGCAGCTTAGCCGGTGTTGAAGCTTTCTTT.

This chain connects TRBV7-8 to TRBJ1-2, with TRBD1 as a possible D gene (5 bases). This CDR3 comprises 17 residues. V was pared by 2 bases and J by 3 bases, with 19 bases between. Germline CDR1 and CDR2: SGHVS and FQNEAQ. This chain's CDR3 is CASSLTQGLSGDYGYTF. The CDR3 DNA reads TGTGCCAGCAGCTTAACGCAGGGCCTCTCGGGGGACTATGGCTACACCTTC.

This clone was recorded only once. J is TRBJ1-5 and V is TRBV5-5; the D gene is possibly TRBD1 (6 bases). Trimming cost V 4 bases and J 5 bases, with 13 bases left between them. The germline V gene has CDR1 SGHKS and CDR2 YYEKEE (reference sequence). This CDR3 has 14 residues. CDR3 nucleotide sequence: TGTGCCAGCAGCGCAATCTACAGGGATCAGCCCCAGCATTTT. Translated: CASSAIYRDQPQHF.

This chain connects TRBV6-5 to TRBJ1-4, with no clear D. The V gene lost 5 bases and the J gene lost 6 bases, with 16 bases spanning the gap. Germline-derived CDR1 and CDR2 are MNHEY and SVGAGI. The CDR3 totals 15 residues. In nucleotides, the CDR3 is TGTGCCAGCAGTCCCTCCCGAGGAGGGTATGAAAAACTGTTTTTT. Translating it yields CASSPSRGGYEKLFF.

The chain recombines TRBV7-9 with TRBJ2-2, with 8 positions matching TRBD1. With V trimmed by 4 bases and J by 7 bases, 8 bases remained unmatched. Looked up from germline, CDR1 is SEHNR and CDR2 is FQNEAQ (reference sequence). The CDR3 loop spans 15 amino acids. CDR3 DNA sequence: TGTGCCAGCAGCTCCGGACAGGGTTGGGGCGGGGAGCTGTTTTTT. It translates to CASSSGQGWGGELFF.

The genes are TRBV9 and TRBJ1-1; a weak D match, TRBD1 (5 bases). Trimming cost V 4 bases and J 5 bases, with 15 bases left between them. Germline CDR1 and CDR2: SGDLS and YYNGEE. The CDR3 runs 14 residues. CDR3 loop: CASSTRVQGTEAFF. CDR3 in DNA: TGTGCCAGCAGCACTCGGGTCCAGGGAACTGAAGCTTTCTTT.

This chain joins TRBV24-1 and TRBJ2-1; a possible D gene is TRBD1 (5 bases). Trimming left V 4 bases short and J 8 bases short, with 20 bases between. This CDR3 region has 16 residues. Germline CDR1 KGHDR, CDR2 SFDVKD. CDR3 nucleotides: TGTGCCACCAGTGACACAGGACCGCCCGGTCGATATGAGCAGTTCTTC. Its protein product is CATSDTGPPGRYEQFF.

This CDR3 is CASSYSNGGREQYF. The CDR3 bases are TGTGCCAGCAGTTACTCGAATGGGGGCCGCGAGCAGTACTTC. The chain carries TRBV6-5 and TRBJ2-7; tentatively, D is TRBD1 (6 bases). V was shortened by 0 bases and J by 6 bases, with 12 bases between the two germline ends. CDR3 length equals 14 residues. CDR1 is MNHEY and CDR2 is SVGAGI in the germline V gene.

The chain links TRBV27 to TRBJ2-3, with 10 bases lining up with TRBD2. V was pared by 7 bases and J by 7 bases, with 11 bases of the junction left unmatched. Germline CDR1 MNHEY, CDR2 SMNVEV (reference sequence). The CDR3 is made up of 15 amino acids. The CDR3 region has the DNA TGTGCCAGCACTAAAGCGGGAGGGCCAGGGAATACGCAGTATTTT. Its protein product is CASTKAGGPGNTQYF.

The V and J genes are TRBV6-5 and TRBJ2-7; 11 nucleotides match TRBD1. The CDR3 is made up of 14 amino acids. V lost 7 bases to trimming and J lost 4 bases; unmatched junction nucleotides: 6. The V gene's germline CDR1 is MNHEY and CDR2 SVGAGI. The CDR3 DNA is TGTGCCAGCAACGGACAGGGGGCAGCGTACGAGCAGTACTTC. Encoded protein: CASNGQGAAYEQYF.

This clone showed up just once. V and J are TRBV7-9 and TRBJ1-2; TRBD1 matches 11 bases. Trimming at V came to 4 bases and at J to 1 base, leaving 11 bases not matched to a gene. The germline gives CDR1 SEHNR, CDR2 FQNEAQ (reference sequence). The CDR3 length is 18 residues. The CDR3 protein is CASSSPGGQGAFNYGYTF. The DNA for the CDR3 is TGTGCCAGCAGCTCCCCGGGAGGACAGGGGGCTTTTAACTATGGCTACACCTTC.

In nucleotides, the CDR3 is TGTGCCAGCAGCTTAGGAGAGGTCAGCTCCTACGAGCAGTACTTC. It translates to CASSLGEVSSYEQYF. The chain couples TRBV7-8 to TRBJ2-7; D unclear. V was pared by 1 base and J by 0 bases, with 10 bases between. Per the germline V gene, CDR1 is SGHVS and CDR2 is FQNEAQ. The CDR3 is 15 amino acids.

This clone was picked up one time. CDR3 nucleotides: TGTGCCAGCAGCTTGGGGACTTCCACTGAAGCTTTCTTT. Translating gives CASSLGTSTEAFF. The chain is built from TRBV11-2 and TRBJ1-1; tentative D call: TRBD1 (5 bases). The V gene lost 3 bases and the J gene lost 4 bases, with 9 bases spanning the gap. Germline CDR1 reads SGHAT; CDR2 reads FQNNGV. CDR3 length equals 13 residues.

The gene calls are TRBV9 and TRBJ2-1; D is ambiguous. Trimming stripped 0 bases from V and 0 bases from J, with 13 bases between. CDR1 and CDR2 (germline): SGDLS, YYNGEE. The length of the CDR3 is 17 residues. The CDR3 region has the DNA TGTGCCAGCAGCGTAGATCTTAGCCTAAGCTCCTACAATGAGCAGTTCTTC. Its translation: CASSVDLSLSSYNEQFF.